This T cell receptor beta chain was sequenced during a study of T cells in Graves' hyperthyroidism and ophthalmopathy. Template material for amplifying TCR beta CDR3 regions consisted of RNA transcripts. HTBI primers were used for first-round RT-PCR of the TCR CDR3. TCRdb re-analysed the multiplex PCR reads in MiXCR, keeping a single row per CDR3 protein. Among hundreds of thousands of distinct CDR3 sequences listed, around 17% were seen once. There are a few counts of this clonotype. Sequenced material: blood. The origin of this receptor is a young woman with Graves' hyperthyroidism.

The CDR3 DNA follows: TGTGCCAGCAGCCCAGGGCCTAGGAGCGGGAACACCGGGGAGCTGTTTTTT. Amino acid sequence: CASSPGPRSGNTGELFF. The V and J genes are TRBV6-1 and TRBJ2-2; perhaps D is TRBD1 or TRBD2 (5 bases each). The germline V gene encodes CDR1 MNHNS and CDR2 SASEGT. The germline V and J ends were trimmed by 6 bases and 1 base, with 18 bases remaining between them. The CDR3 covers 17 residues.